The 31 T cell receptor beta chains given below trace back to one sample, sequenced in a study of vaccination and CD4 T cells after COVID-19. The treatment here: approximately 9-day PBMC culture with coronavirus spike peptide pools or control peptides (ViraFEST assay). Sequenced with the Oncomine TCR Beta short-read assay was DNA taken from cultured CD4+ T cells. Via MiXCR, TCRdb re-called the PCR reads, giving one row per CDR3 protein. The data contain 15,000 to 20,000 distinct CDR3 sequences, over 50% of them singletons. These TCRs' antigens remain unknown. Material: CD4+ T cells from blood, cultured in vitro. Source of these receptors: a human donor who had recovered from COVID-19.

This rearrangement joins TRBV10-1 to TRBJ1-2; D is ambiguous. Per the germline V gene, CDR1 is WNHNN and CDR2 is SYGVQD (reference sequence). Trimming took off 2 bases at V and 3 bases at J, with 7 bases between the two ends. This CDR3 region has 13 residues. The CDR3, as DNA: TGCGCCAGCAGTGAGGGGATTGACTATGGCTACACCTTC. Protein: CASSEGIDYGYTF.

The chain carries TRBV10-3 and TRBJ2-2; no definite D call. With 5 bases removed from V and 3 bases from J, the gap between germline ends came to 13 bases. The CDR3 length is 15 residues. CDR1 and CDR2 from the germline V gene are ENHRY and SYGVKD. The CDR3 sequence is CAISTGTGHTGELFF. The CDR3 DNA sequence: TGTGCCATCAGTACCGGTACTGGACACACCGGGGAGCTGTTTTTT.

The CDR3 DNA reads as TGTGCCACCAGCAGAGATAACGGGCGCGCTGAAGCTTTCTTT. Its protein product is CATSRDNGRAEAFF. The chain links TRBV15 to TRBJ1-1; unclear D gene. The CDR3 loop spans 14 amino acids. Germline V lookup: CDR1 LNHNV, CDR2 YYDKDF (reference sequence). The germline V and J ends were trimmed by 0 bases and 6 bases, with 11 bases remaining between them.

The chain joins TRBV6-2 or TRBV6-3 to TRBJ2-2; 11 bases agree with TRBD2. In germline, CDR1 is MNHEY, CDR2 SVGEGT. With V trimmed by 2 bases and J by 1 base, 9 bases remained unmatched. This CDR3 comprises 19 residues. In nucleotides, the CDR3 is TGTGCCAGCAGTTACACCGTTCGACTAGCGGGAAAGAACACCGGGGAGCTGTTTTTT. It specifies CASSYTVRLAGKNTGELFF.

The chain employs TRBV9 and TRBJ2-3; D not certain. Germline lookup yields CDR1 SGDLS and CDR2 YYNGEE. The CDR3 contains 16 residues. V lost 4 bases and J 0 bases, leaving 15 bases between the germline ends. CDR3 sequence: CASSPRVGSSTDTQYF. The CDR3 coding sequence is TGTGCCAGCAGCCCAAGAGTGGGATCGAGCACAGATACGCAGTATTTT.

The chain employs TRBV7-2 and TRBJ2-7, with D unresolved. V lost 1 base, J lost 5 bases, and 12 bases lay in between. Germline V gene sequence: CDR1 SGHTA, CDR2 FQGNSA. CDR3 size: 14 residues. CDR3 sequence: CASSLGISSDEQYF. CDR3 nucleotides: TGTGCCAGCAGCTTAGGTATAAGCTCGGACGAGCAGTACTTC.

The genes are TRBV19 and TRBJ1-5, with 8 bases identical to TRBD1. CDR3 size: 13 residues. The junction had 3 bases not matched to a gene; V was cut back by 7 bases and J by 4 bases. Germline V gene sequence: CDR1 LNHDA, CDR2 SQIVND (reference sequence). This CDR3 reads CASTDRENQPQHF. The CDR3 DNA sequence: TGTGCCAGTACGGACAGGGAGAATCAGCCCCAGCATTTT.

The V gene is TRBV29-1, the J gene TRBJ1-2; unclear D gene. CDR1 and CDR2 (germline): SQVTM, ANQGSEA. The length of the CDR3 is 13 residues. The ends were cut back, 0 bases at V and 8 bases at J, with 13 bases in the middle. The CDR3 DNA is TGCAGCGTTGAAGATCCCACCCGATACGGCTACACCTTC. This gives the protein CSVEDPTRYGYTF. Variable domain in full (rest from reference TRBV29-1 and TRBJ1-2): SAVISQKPSRDICQRGTSLTIQCQVDSQVTMMFWYRQQPGQSLTLIATANQGSEATYESGFVIDKFPISRPNLTFSTLTVSNMSPEDSSIYLCSVEDPTRYGYTFGSGTRLTVV.

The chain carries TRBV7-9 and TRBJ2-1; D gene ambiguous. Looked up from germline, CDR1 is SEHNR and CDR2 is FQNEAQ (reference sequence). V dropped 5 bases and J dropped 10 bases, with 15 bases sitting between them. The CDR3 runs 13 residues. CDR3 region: CASSLTPGEEQFF. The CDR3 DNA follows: TGTGCCAGCAGCCTGACCCCCGGCGAGGAGCAGTTCTTC.

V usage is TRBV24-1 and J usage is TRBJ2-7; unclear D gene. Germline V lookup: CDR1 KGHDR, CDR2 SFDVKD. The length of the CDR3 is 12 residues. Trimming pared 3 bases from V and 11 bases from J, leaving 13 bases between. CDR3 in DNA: TGTGCCACCAGTGATGAAACCCCTCGCAAGTACTTC. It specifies CATSDETPRKYF.

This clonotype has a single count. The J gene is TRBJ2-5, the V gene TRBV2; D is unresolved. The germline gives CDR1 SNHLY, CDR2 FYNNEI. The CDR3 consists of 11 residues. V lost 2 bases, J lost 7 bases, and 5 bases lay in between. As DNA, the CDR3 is TGTGCCAGCAGTGAATGGGGGACCCAGTACTTC. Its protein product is CASSEWGTQYF. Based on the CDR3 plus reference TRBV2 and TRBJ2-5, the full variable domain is EPEVTQTPSHQVTQMGQEVILRCVPISNHLYFYWYRQILGQKVEFLVSFYNNEISEKSEIFDDQFSVERPDGSNFTLKIRSTKLEDSAMYFCASSEWGTQYFGPGTRLLVL.

CDR3 amino acids: CAISESSGGGQPQHF. The CDR3 nucleotides read TGTGCCATCAGTGAGTCATCAGGGGGCGGTCAGCCCCAGCATTTT. The chain is built from TRBV10-3 and TRBJ1-5; 8 nucleotides line up with TRBD1. Germline loops: CDR1 ENHRY, CDR2 SYGVKD. The CDR3 has 15 residues. Losses at the gene ends were 0 bases for V and 6 bases for J; bases not matched to a gene: 4.

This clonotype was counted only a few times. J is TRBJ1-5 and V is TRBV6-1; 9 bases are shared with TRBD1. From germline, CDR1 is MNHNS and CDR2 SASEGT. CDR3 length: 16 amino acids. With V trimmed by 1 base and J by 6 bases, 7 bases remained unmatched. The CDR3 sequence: CASSEDYRGLGQPQHF. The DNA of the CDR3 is TGTGCCAGCAGTGAAGATTACAGGGGGCTCGGTCAGCCCCAGCATTTT.

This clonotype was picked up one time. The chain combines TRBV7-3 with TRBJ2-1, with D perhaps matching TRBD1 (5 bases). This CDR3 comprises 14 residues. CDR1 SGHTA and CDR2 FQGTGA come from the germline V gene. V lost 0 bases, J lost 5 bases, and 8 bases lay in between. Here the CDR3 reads CASSLTLTDNEQFF. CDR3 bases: TGTGCCAGCAGCTTAACCCTGACAGACAATGAGCAGTTCTTC.

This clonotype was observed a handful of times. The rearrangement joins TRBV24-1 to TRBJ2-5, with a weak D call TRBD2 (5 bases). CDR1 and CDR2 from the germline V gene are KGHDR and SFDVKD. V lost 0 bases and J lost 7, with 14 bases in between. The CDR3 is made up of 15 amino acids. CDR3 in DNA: TGTGCCACCAGTGATTTGTCTGGAGGCGGATTGACCCAGTACTTC. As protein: CATSDLSGGGLTQYF.

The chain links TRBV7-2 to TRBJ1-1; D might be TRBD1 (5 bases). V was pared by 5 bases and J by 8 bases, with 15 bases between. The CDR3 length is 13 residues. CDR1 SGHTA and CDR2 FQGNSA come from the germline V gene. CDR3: CASSSRRGVEAFF. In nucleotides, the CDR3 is TGTGCCAGCAGCAGTCGTAGGGGCGTCGAAGCTTTCTTT.

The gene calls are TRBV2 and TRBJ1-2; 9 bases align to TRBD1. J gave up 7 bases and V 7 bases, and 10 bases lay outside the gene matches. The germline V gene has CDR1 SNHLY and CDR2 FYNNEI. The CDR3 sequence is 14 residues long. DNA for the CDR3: TGTGCCAGCAATTTGGGACAGGGATGGGGTGGCTACACCTTC. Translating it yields CASNLGQGWGGYTF.

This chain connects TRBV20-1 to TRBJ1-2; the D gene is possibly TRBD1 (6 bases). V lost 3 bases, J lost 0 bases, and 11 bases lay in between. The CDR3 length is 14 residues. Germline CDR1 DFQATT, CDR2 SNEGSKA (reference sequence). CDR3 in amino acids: CSASVGQPNYGYTF. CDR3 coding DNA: TGCAGTGCTAGTGTCGGACAGCCTAACTATGGCTACACCTTC.

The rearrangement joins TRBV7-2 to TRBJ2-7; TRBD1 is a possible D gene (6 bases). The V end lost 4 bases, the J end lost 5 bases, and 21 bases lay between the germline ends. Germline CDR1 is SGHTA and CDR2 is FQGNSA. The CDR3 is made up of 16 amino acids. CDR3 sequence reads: CASSSQGIRGYDEQYF. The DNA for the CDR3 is TGTGCCAGCAGCTCTCAAGGAATCAGGGGATATGACGAGCAGTACTTC.

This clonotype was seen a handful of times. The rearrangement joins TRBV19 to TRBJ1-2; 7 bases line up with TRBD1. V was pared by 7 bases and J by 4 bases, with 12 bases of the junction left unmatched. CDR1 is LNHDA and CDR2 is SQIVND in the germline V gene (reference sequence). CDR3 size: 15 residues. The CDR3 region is CASKGSGTGAYGYTF. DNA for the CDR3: TGTGCCAGTAAGGGTTCGGGTACAGGGGCCTATGGCTACACCTTC.

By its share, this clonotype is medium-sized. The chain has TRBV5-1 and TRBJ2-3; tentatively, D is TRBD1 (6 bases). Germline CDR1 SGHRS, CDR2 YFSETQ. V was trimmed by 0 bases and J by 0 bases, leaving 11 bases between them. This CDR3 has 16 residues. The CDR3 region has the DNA TGCGCCAGCAGCTTGGTTGGTCAGGGGAGCACAGATACGCAGTATTTT. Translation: CASSLVGQGSTDTQYF.

Written as DNA, the CDR3 is TGTGCCAGTTTCAACCTCTACGAGCAGTACTTC. Its protein is CASFNLYEQYF. This chain joins TRBV6-1 and TRBJ2-7; D is unresolved. The germline V and J ends were trimmed by 9 bases and 3 bases, with 9 bases remaining between them. Germline lookup yields CDR1 MNHNS and CDR2 SASEGT. This CDR3 region has 11 residues.

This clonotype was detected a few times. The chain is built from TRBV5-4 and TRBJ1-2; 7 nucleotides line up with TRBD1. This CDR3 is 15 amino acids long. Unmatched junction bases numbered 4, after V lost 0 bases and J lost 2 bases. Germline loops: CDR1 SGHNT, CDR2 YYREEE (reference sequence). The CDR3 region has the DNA TGTGCCAGCAGCTTGGGACAGGGTTTCAACTATGGCTACACCTTC. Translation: CASSLGQGFNYGYTF.

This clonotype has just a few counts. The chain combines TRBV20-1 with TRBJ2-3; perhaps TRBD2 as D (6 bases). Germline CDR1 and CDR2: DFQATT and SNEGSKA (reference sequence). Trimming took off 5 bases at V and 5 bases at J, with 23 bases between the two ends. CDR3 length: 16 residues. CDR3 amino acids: CSAWTTWDLTEDTQYF. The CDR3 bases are TGCAGTGCTTGGACGACCTGGGACTTAACGGAAGATACGCAGTATTTT.

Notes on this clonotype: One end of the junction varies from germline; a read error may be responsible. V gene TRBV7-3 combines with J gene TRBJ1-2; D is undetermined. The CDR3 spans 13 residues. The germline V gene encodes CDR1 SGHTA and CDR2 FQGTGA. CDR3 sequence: CASSPSSEDGYTF. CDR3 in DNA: TGTGCCAGCAGCCCCTCCAGCGAGGATGGTTACACCTTC.

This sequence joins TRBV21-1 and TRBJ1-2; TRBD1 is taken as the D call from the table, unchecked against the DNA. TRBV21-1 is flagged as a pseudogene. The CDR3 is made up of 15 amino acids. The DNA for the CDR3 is TGTGCCAGCAGCAAAATAACAGGGGATAACTATGGTTACACCTTC. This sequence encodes CASSKITGDNYGYTF.

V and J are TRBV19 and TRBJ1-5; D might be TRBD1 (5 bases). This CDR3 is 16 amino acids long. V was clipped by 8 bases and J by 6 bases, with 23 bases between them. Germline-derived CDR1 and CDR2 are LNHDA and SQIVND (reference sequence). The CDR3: CASQGREGVVTQPQHF. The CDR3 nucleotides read TGTGCCAGTCAGGGTAGGGAAGGAGTAGTCACTCAGCCCCAGCATTTT.

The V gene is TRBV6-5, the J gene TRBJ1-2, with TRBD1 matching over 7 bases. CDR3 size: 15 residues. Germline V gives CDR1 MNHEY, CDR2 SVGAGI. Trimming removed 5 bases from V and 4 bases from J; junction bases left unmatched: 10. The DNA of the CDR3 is TGTGCCAGCAGTCTCTCGACAGGGCAAGGCTATGGCTACACCTTC. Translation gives CASSLSTGQGYGYTF.

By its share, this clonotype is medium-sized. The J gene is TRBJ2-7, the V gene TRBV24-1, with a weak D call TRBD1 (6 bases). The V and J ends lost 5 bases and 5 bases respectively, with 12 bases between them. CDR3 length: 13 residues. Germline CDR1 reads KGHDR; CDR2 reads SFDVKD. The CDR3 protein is CATSGQGSDEQYF. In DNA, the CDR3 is TGTGCCACCAGTGGGCAGGGGAGCGACGAGCAGTACTTC.

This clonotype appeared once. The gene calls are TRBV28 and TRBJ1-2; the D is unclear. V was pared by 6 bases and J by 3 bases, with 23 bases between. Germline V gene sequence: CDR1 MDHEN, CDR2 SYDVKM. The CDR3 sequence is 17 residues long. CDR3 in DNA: TGTGCCAGCAGCCTCGCCATCTTAGGACGCGGAGACTATGGCTACACCTTC. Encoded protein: CASSLAILGRGDYGYTF.

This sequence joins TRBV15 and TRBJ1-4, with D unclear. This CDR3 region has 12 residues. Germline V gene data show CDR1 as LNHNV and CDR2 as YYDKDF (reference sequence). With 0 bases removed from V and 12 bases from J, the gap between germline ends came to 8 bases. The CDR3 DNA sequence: TGTGCCACCAGCAGAGATCTTCACGAACTGTTTTTT. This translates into CATSRDLHELFF.